The 8 T cell receptor beta chains listed next were all sequenced from one sample in a study of T cell repertoires in cytomegalovirus infection. TCRdb analysed the reads with MiXCR anew, one entry per CDR3 protein. The repertoire holds 40,000 to 60,000 distinct CDR3 sequences, with about 20% as singletons. Antigens for these TCRs are unknown. The sample consisted of CD8+ T cells from cultured PBMCs, taken from culture after CMV antigen stimulation. These receptor sequences come from a human donor in good health (CMV status not recorded). Some clones in this sample may be carry-over from other donors' samples.

This clonotype turned up a few times. V and J are TRBV7-2 and TRBJ2-5; 10 bases are a match to TRBD1. CDR1 SGHTA and CDR2 FQGNSA come from the germline V gene. The CDR3 sequence is 15 residues long. After removal of 5 bases from V and 2 bases from J, the junction contained 5 bases not matched to a gene. CDR3 DNA: TGTGCCAGCAGCGACAGGGGGCGAATGCAAGAGACCCAGTACTTC. Translating gives CASSDRGRMQETQYF.

This chain connects TRBV7-2 to TRBJ1-1, with TRBD1 as a possible D gene (5 bases). V was cut by 3 bases and J by 1 base, with 9 bases left in between. The CDR3 totals 14 residues. The germline CDR1 and CDR2 sequences are SGHTA and FQGNSA. The CDR3 nucleotides are TGTGCCAGCAGCTTTAGACAGACGAACACTGAAGCTTTCTTT. It is translated as CASSFRQTNTEAFF. The entire variable domain, with the rest obtained from reference TRBV7-2 and TRBJ1-1, is as follows: GAGVSQSPSNKVTEKGKDVELRCDPISGHTALYWYRQSLGQGLEFLIYFQGNSAPDKSGLPSDRFSAERTGGSVSTLTIQRTQQEDSAVYLCASSFRQTNTEAFFGQGTRLTVV.

This clonotype has only a few counts. The chain is built from TRBV29-1 and TRBJ2-7, with TRBD2 matching over 9 bases. V lost 3 bases to trimming and J lost 2 bases; unmatched junction nucleotides: 2. The CDR3 is 13 amino acids. The germline gives CDR1 SQVTM, CDR2 ANQGSEA. The CDR3 region has the DNA TGCAGCGTTGAGCGGGAGGGGGCCTACGAGCAGTACTTC. Protein: CSVEREGAYEQYF.

This clonotype was counted a few times. The chain links TRBV15 to TRBJ2-1; 10 positions agree with TRBD2. Trimming at V came to 4 bases and at J to 8 bases, leaving 2 bases not matched to a gene. Germline V gives CDR1 LNHNV, CDR2 YYDKDF (reference sequence). This CDR3 is built from 13 residues. As DNA, the CDR3 is TGTGCCACCAGCATAGGACTAGCGGATGAGCAGTTCTTC. It translates to CATSIGLADEQFF.

This clonotype was counted only a few times. The chain carries TRBV7-9 and TRBJ2-7; tentatively, D is TRBD2 (6 bases). Germline loops: CDR1 SEHNR, CDR2 FQNEAQ (reference sequence). This CDR3 has 15 amino acids. Between the trimmed V and J ends, which lost 3 bases and 0 bases, there was a span of 12 bases. CDR3 DNA: TGTGCCAGCAGCTTCCGGGACTTAGGCTCCTACGAGCAGTACTTC. Translated: CASSFRDLGSYEQYF.

This rearrangement joins TRBV6-2 or TRBV6-3 to TRBJ2-7; D may be TRBD2 (6 bases). The CDR3 spans 12 residues. Trimming pared 5 bases from V and 3 bases from J, leaving 8 bases between. The germline gives CDR1 MNHEY, CDR2 SVGEGT. The CDR3 DNA reads TGTGCCAGCAGTGTAGCGGTCTACGAGCAGTACTTC. Translating gives CASSVAVYEQYF.

This chain connects TRBV5-6 to TRBJ1-2; D unresolved. CDR1 and CDR2 (germline): SGHDT, YYEEEE. This CDR3 contains 15 residues. Deletions cut 0 bases from V and 6 bases from J, with 15 bases between. In DNA, the CDR3 is TGTGCCAGCAGCTTGGCCTCGTTTCGTACAGATGGCTACACCTTC. This codes for CASSLASFRTDGYTF.

This clonotype turned up a few times. The gene calls are TRBV12-3 or TRBV12-4 and TRBJ1-1; D is unresolved. Trimming removed 3 bases from V and 0 bases from J, with 2 bases in between. The CDR3 has 12 residues. The CDR3 loop reads CASSFMNTEAFF. The CDR3 DNA follows: TGTGCCAGCAGTTTTATGAACACTGAAGCTTTCTTT.